This T cell receptor (beta chain) was sequenced during a study of blood T cell repertoires in COVID-19. Study summary: There were acute and convalescent COVID-19 samples, and they came from the United States, Italy and Spain.

TCRdb's copy holds only in-frame clones and misses some; the assay was immunoSEQ multiplex PCR. Of roughly 250,000 clones in the sample, around 86% were seen once. V shed 4 bases, J shed 4 bases, and the junction held 14 bases outside the gene matches. Per the germline V gene, CDR1 is SGHTA and CDR2 is FQGNSA. The CDR3 extends over 18 amino acids. Participant age was roughly 18 to 90 years, and participants resided in 24 US areas. The study assigned cohorts using participant-reported clinical history. Recovered Cohort 3 donors showed two negative PCRs, clearance, or symptom resolution. Sequenced: PBMCs or T cells enriched from blood (not recorded which). V and J are TRBV7-2 and TRBJ1-5, with 9 positions matching TRBD1. This TCR came from a woman between 50 and 59 years old who had recovered from COVID-19. The CDR3 here is CASSSPGQGPLTNQPQHF. CDR3 nucleotide sequence: TGTGCCAGCAGCTCTCCGGGACAGGGACCCCTGACTAATCAGCCCCAGCATTTT.